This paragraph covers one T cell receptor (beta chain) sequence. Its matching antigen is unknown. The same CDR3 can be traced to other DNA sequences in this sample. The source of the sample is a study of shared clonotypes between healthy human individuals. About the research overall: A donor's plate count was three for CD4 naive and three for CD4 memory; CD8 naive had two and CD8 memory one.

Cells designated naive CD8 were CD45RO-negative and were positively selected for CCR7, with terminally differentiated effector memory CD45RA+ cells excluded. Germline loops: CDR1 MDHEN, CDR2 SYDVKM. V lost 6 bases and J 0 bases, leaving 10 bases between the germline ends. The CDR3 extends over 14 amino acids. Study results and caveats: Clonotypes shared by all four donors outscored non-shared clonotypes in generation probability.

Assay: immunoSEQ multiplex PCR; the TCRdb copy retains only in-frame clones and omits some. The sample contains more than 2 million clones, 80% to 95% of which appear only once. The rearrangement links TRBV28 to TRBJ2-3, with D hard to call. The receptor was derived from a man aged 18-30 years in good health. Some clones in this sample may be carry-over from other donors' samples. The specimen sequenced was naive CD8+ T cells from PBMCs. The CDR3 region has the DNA TGTGCCAGCAGCCCTGAACCTAGCACAGATACGCAGTATTTT. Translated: CASSPEPSTDTQYF.